This paragraph covers one TCR beta chain sequence. Its antigen remains unknown. One base away lies a much larger clone, so this may be a sequencing read error. The sample belongs to a study of T cell repertoires in cytomegalovirus infection. Study information: Public TCR beta signatures indicated both CMV infection and matching HLA type. Study-level findings and limits: Identification of carriers of CMV plus the relevant HLA was achieved through cumulative public TCR beta family frequency. The ex vivo response was dominated by HLA-C-restricted CMV-specific TCR beta clonotypes.

TCRdb processed the reads anew with MiXCR; each CDR3 protein has one entry. The profile covers 300,000 to 400,000 distinct CDR3 sequences, with less than 20% appearing a single time and less than 9.5% taken by the ten largest. The CDR3 runs to 14 residues. Germline CDR1 reads SGHNT; CDR2 reads YYREEE (reference sequence). The J segment lost 3 bases and the V segment lost 3 bases, leaving 3 bases of the junction unmatched. Input material: PBMCs. The sequence was obtained from a human donor in good health (CMV status not recorded). Some clones in this sample may be carry-over from other donors' samples. V is TRBV5-4 and J is TRBJ2-5; 9 nucleotides agree with TRBD1. The CDR3 DNA sequence: TGTGCCAGCAGCTACCGGGACAGGGAAGAGACCCAGTACTTC. This codes for CASSYRDREETQYF.